The source of this T cell receptor (beta chain) is a study of blood T cell repertoires in COVID-19. The method was immunoSEQ multiplex PCR; TCRdb's version includes in-frame clones alone and lacks a portion of them. Of roughly 400,000 clones in the sample, 88% were seen once. The sample consisted of PBMCs or T cells enriched from blood (not recorded which). This clonotype was obtained from a woman younger than 30 who had been exposed to COVID-19.

The CDR3 DNA is TGTGCCACCAGTGACAAGACAGTCCCCAGATACTACAATGAGCAGTTCTTC. This codes for CATSDKTVPRYYNEQFF. The chain combines TRBV24-1 with TRBJ2-1; D is perhaps TRBD1 (5 bases). Germline V lookup: CDR1 KGHDR, CDR2 SFDVKD. This CDR3 has 17 residues. Deletions cut 4 bases from V and 3 bases from J, with 18 bases between.